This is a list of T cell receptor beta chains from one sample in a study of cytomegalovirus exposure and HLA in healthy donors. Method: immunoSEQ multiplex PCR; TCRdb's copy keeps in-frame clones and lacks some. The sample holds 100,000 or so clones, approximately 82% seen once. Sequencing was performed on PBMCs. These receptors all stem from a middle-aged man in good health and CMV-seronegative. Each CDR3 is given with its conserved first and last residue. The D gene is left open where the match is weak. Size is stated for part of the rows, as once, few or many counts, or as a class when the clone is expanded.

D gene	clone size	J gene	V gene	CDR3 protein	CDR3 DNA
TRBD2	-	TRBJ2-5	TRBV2	CASSRGGGPQETQYF	TGTGCCAGCAGCCGGGGGGGTGGGCCCCAAGAGACCCAGTACTTC
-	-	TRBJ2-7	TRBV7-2	CASSLARQRYEQYF	TGTGCCAGCAGCTTAGCGCGACAGCGCTACGAGCAGTACTTC
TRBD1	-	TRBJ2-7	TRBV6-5	CASSLDRTSSYEQYF	TGTGCCAGCAGCCTGGACAGGACAAGCTCCTACGAGCAGTACTTC
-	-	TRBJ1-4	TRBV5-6	CASSFGRGGEKLFF	TGTGCCAGCAGCTTTGGCAGGGGTGGTGAAAAACTGTTTTTT
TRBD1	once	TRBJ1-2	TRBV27	CASSFQGAFGYTF	TGTGCCAGCAGCTTTCAGGGGGCTTTTGGCTACACCTTC
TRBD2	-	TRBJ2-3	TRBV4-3	CASSQTPRGGTDTQYF	TGCGCCAGCAGCCAAACTCCCCGGGGGGGCACAGATACGCAGTATTTT
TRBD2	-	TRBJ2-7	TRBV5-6	CASSLSSGGAVAYEQYF	TGTGCCAGCAGCTTGTCGAGCGGGGGGGCGGTCGCCTACGAGCAGTACTTC
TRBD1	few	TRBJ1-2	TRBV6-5	CASSRDRYGYTF	TGTGCCAGCAGTAGGGACAGATATGGCTACACCTTC
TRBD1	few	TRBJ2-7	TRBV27	CASSLSTGWASYEQYF	TGTGCCAGCAGTTTATCGACAGGGTGGGCCTCCTACGAGCAGTACTTC
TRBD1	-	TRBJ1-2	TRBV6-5	CASSDRAGGYTF	TGTGCCAGCAGTGACAGGGCGGGTGGCTACACCTTC
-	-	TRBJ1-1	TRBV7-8	CASSRGAEITEAFF	TGTGCCAGCAGCCGCGGGGCTGAAATAACTGAAGCTTTCTTT
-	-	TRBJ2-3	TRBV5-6	CASSLLMPGLRTDTQYF	TGTGCCAGCAGCTTGCTTATGCCGGGTCTTCGAACAGATACGCAGTATTTT
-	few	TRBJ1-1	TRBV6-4	CATQNREGSEAFF	TGTGCCACCCAAAATCGGGAGGGTTCTGAAGCTTTCTTT
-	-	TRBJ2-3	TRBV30	CAWSRGGLTDTQYF	TGTGCCTGGAGTAGGGGGGGGCTCACAGATACGCAGTATTTT
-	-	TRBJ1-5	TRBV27	CASGEDSNQPQHF	TGTGCCAGCGGGGAGGATAGCAATCAGCCCCAGCATTTT
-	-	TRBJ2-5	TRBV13	CASSRGLGPGTQYF	TGTGCCAGCAGCCGGGGGTTGGGGCCCGGGACCCAGTACTTC